Listed here is a single T cell receptor beta chain. Its recognized antigen is unknown. Nothing much larger sits one base from this clone, and base qualities are not available. These data come from a study of immunodeficiency (dated by TCRdb to between 2017 and 2020). About the investigation overall: To search for oligoclonality and VDJ recombination defects, the researchers carried out a repertoire analysis. Paper-wide results and their limitations: In the entropy comparisons of patients against healthy controls, patients were shown as n=3 (open circles), and an effect of thymic development was suggested only as a possibility. Relative to control CD8+ T cells, CD8+ T cells from patients had restricted TRB V-J pairing and a lower productive entropy. Based on top-100 and total clonotype frequencies, severe oligoclonality was found in patient CD8+ T cells but not in patient CD4+ T cells.

Sequences MGHRA (CDR1) and YSYEKL (CDR2) are obtained from the germline V gene. Taken from cysteine to phenylalanine, the CDR3 has 16 residues. The only DNA kept is the CDR3, 48 bases in frame from the first base. Trimming takes 0 bases off V and 3 bases off J; junction bases not matched to a gene: 8. Before TCR sequencing, CD3+CD8+ T cells were sorted out of fresh PBMCs. After extraction using the QIAamp DNA Blood Mini Kit, genomic DNA was sent off for immunoSEQ repertoire analysis. A standard quantity of genomic DNA template was used for amplification of CDR3 regions by multiplex PCR. PCR products were sequenced on an Illumina platform. In the paper's pipeline: Alignment of sequences to a reference was performed, and V, D and J gene definitions were taken from IMGT. To eliminate PCR and sequencing errors, a nearest-neighbor clustering algorithm combined closely related sequences. V, D and J usage in productive unique and total sequences was analyzed using ImmunoSEQ Analyzer tools and R version 3.6.1. TCRdb stores this immuneACCESS table with in-frame sequences only. Part of the clones is absent; in the studies checked, under half of the shortfall reflects unresolved V genes, and no reason is known for the rest. V and J calls and clone size are those listed in that table; D and trimming were worked out from the DNA. In all, the sample holds some 3,000 clones, and approximately 89% of those were seen once. The ten most abundant clones make up about 12% of the sample.

The specimen sequenced was CD8+ T cells from blood. The rearrangement combines TRBV4-1 with TRBJ2-7; 7 middle bases align to TRBD2. The receptor comes from a human donor in good health. This receptor carries the CDR3 CASSQDTGASGYEQYF. The base sequence is TGCGCCAGCAGCCAAGATACCGGGGCTAGCGGCTACGAGCAGTACTTC.